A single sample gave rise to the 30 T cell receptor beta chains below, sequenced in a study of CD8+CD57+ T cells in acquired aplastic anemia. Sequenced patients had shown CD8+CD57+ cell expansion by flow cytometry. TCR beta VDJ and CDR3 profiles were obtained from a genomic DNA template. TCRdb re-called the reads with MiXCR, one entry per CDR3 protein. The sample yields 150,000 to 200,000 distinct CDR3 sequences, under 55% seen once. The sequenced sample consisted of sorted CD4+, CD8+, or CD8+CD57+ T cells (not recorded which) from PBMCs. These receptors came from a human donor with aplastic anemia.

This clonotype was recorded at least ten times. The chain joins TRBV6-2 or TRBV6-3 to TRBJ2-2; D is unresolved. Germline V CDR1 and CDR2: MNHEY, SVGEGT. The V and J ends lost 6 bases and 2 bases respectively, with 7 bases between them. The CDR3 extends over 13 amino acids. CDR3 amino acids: CASSDLNTGELFF. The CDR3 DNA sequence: TGTGCCAGCAGCGACTTAAACACCGGGGAGCTGTTTTTT.

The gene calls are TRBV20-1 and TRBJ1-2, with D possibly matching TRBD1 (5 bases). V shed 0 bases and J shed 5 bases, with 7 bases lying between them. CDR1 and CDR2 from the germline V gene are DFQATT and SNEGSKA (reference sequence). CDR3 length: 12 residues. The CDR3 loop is CSARDRAYGYTF. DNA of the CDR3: TGCAGTGCTAGAGACAGGGCTTATGGCTACACCTTC.

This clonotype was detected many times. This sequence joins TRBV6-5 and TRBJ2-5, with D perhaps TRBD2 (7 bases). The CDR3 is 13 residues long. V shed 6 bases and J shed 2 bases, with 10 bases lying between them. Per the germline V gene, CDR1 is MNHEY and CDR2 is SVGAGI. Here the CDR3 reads CASRRGGQETQYF. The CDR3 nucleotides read TGTGCCAGCAGAAGGGGGGGACAAGAGACCCAGTACTTC.

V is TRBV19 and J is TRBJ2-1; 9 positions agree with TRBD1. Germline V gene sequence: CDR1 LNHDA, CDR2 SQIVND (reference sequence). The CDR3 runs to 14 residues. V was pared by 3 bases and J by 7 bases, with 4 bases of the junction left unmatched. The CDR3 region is CASSIGTGPNEQFF. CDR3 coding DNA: TGTGCCAGTAGTATCGGGACAGGGCCGAATGAGCAGTTCTTC.

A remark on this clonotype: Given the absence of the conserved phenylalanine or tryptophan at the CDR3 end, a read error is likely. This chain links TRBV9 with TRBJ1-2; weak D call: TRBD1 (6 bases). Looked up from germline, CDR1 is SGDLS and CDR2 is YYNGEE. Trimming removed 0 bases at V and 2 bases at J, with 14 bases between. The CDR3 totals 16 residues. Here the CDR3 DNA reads TGTGCCAGCAGCGTAGCTCGAGGGCAGGGGAACTATGGCTACACCTCC. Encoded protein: CASSVARGQGNYGYTS.

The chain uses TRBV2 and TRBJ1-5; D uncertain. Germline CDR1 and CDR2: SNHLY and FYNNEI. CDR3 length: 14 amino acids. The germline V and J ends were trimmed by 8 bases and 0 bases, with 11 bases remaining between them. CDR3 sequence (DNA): TGTGCCAGCCGTGCGAGTCATAGCAATCAGCCCCAGCATTTT. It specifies CASRASHSNQPQHF.

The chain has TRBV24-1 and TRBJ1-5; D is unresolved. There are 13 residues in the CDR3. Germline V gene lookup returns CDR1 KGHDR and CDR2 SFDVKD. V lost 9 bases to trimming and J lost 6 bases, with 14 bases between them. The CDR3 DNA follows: TGTGCCACCGGTTTCCAACGCCTTCAGCCCCAGCATTTT. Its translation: CATGFQRLQPQHF.

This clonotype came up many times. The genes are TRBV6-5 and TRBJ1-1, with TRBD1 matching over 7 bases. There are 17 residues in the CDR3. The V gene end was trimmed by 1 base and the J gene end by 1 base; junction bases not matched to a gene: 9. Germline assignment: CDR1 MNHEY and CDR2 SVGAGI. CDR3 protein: CASSYLGQGVKNTEAFF. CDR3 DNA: TGTGCCAGCAGTTACTTGGGGCAGGGGGTAAAGAACACTGAAGCTTTCTTT.

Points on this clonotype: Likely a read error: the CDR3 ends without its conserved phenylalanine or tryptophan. CDR3 in amino acids: CATSPGQGSSWGNQPQHL. The DNA for the CDR3 is TGTGCCACCTCGCCGGGACAGGGGAGTTCGTGGGGCAATCAGCCCCAGCATCTT. This chain joins TRBV10-3 and TRBJ1-5; TRBD1 matches at 10 bases. The CDR3 has 18 residues. Germline assignment: CDR1 ENHRY and CDR2 SYGVKD. Trimming took 10 bases from V and 2 from J; bases not matched to a gene: 17.

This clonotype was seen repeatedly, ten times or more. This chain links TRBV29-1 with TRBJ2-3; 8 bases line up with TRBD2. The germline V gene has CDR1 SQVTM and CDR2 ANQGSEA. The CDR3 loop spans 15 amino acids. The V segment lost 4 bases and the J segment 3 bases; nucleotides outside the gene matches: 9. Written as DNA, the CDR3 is TGCAGCGTTGGCCGTCCAGGGACTAGAACAGATACGCAGTATTTT. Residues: CSVGRPGTRTDTQYF.

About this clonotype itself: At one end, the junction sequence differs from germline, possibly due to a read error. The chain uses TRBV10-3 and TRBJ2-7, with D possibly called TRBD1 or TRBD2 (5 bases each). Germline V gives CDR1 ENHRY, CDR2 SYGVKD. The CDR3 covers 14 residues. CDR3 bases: TGTGCCAGCAGTGCCGGGACGCTCGCCTACGAGCAGTACTTC. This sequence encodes CASSAGTLAYEQYF.

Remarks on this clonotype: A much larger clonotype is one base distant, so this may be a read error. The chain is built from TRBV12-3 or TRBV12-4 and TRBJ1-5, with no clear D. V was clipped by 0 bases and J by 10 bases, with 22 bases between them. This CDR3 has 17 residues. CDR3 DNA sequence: TGTGCCAGCAGTTTAGCCGGTGTTTCGGTGACCAACCCACCCCAGCATTTT. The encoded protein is CASSLAGVSVTNPPQHF.

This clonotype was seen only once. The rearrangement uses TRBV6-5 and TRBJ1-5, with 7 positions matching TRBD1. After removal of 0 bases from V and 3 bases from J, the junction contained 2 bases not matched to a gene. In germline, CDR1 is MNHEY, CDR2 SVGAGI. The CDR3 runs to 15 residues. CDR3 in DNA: TGTGCCAGCAGTTACTCAGGGACAGACAATCAGCCCCAGCATTTT. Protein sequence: CASSYSGTDNQPQHF.

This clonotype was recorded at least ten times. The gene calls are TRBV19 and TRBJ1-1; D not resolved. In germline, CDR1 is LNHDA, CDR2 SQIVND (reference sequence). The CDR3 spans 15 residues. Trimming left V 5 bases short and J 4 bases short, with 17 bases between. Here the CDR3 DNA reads TGTGCCAGTAGTCCCCGGGGTATGGAAAGCACTGAAGCTTTCTTT. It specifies CASSPRGMESTEAFF.

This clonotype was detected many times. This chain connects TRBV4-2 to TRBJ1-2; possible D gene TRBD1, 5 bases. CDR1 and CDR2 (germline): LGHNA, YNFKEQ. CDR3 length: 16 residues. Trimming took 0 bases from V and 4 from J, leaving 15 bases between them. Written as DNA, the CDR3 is TGTGCCAGCAGCCAAGATAGGACAAGGGGCGGCTATGGCTACACCTTC. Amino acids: CASSQDRTRGGYGYTF.

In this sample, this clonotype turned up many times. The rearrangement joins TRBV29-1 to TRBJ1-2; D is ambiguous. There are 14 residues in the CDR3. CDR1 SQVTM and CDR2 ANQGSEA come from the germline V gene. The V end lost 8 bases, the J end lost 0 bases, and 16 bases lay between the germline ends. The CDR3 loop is CSTLTAGANYGYTF. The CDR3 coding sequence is TGCAGCACATTGACGGCGGGAGCTAACTATGGCTACACCTTC.

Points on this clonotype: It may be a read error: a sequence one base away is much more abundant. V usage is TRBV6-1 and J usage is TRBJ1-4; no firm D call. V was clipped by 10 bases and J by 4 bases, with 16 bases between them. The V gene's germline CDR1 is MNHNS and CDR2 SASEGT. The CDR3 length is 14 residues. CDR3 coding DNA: TGTGCCATCCAAACCGAGCGGAGTAATGAAAAACTGTTTTTT. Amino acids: CAIQTERSNEKLFF.

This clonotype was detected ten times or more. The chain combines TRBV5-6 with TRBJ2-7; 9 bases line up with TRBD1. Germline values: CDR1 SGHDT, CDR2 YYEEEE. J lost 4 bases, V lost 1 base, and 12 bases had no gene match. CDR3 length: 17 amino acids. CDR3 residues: CASSLTGQGAKSYEQYF. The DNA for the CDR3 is TGTGCCAGCAGCTTGACGGGACAGGGAGCAAAGTCTTACGAGCAGTACTTC.

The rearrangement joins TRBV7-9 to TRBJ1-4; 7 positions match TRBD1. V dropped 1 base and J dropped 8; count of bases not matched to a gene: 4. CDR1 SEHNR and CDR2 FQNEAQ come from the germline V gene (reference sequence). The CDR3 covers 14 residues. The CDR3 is CASSLVGGDEKLFF. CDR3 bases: TGTGCCAGCAGCTTAGTAGGGGGCGACGAAAAACTGTTTTTT.

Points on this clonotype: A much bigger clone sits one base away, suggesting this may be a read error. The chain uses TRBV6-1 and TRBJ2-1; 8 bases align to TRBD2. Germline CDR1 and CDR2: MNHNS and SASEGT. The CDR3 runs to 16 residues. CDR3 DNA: TGTGCCGGCAGTCTCCGGACTAGCAGACCGTACAATGAGCAGTTCTTC. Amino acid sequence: CAGSLRTSRPYNEQFF.

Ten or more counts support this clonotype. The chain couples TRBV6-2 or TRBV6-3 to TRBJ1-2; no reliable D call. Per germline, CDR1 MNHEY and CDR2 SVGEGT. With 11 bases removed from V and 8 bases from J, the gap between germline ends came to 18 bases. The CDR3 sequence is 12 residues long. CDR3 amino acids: CALQDPVQGYTF. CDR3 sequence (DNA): TGTGCCCTGCAAGACCCAGTTCAAGGCTACACCTTC.

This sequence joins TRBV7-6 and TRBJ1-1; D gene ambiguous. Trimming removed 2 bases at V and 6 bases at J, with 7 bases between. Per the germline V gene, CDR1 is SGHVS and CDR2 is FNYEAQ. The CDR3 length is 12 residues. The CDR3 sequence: CASSLLDAEAFF. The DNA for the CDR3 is TGTGCCAGCAGCTTACTCGACGCTGAAGCTTTCTTT.

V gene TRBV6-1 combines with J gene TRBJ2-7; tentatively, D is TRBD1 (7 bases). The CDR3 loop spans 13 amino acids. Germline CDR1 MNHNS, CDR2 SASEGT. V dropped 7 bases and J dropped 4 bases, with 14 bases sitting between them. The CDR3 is CASTDREVYEQYF. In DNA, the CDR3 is TGTGCCAGCACCGACAGGGAGGTTTACGAGCAGTACTTC.

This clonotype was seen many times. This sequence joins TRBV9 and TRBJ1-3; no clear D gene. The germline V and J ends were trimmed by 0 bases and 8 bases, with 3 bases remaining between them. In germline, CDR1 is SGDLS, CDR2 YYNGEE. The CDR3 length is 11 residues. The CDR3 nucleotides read TGTGCCAGCAGCGTAGGGGACACCATATATTTT. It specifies CASSVGDTIYF. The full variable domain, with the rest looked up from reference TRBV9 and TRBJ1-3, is DSGVTQTPKHLITATGQRVTLRCSPRSGDLSVYWYQQSLDQGLQFLIQYYNGEERAKGNILERFSAQQFPDLHSELNLSSLELGDSALYFCASSVGDTIYFGEGSWLTVV.

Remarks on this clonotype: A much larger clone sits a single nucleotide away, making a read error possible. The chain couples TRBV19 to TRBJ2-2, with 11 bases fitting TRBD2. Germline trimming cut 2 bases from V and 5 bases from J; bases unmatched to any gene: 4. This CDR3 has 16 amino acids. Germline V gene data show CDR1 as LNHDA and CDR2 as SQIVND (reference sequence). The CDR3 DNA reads TGTGCCAGTAGTATACTAGCGGGGGGAAGGACCGGGGAGCTGTTTTTT. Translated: CASSILAGGRTGELFF.

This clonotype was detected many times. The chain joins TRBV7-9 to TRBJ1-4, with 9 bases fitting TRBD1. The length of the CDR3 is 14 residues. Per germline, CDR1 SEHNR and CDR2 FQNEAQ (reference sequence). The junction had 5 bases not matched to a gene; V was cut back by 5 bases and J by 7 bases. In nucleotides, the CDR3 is TGTGCCAGCAGCCCCGGGACAGGGACTGAAAAACTGTTTTTT. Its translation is CASSPGTGTEKLFF.

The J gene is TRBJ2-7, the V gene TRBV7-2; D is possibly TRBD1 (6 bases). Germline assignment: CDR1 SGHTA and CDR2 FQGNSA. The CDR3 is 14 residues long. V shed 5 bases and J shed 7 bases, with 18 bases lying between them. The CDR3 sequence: CASSARFRGDEQYF. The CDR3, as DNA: TGTGCCAGCAGCGCGCGCTTCAGGGGCGATGAGCAGTACTTC.

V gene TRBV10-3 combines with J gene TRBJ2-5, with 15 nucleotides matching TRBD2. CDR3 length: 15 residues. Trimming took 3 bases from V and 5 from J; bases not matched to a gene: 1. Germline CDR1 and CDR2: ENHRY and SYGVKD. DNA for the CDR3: TGTGCCATCAGTGAAGGGACTAGCGGGGGGGAGACCCAGTACTTC. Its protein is CAISEGTSGGETQYF.

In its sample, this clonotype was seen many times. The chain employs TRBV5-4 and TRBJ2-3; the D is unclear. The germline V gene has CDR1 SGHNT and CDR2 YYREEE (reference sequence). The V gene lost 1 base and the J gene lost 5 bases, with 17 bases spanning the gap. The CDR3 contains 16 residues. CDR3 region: CASSLRTVSQGDTQYF. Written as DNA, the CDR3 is TGTGCCAGCAGCTTGCGAACTGTCTCACAAGGAGATACGCAGTATTTT.

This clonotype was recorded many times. CDR3: CASSPTVIRGQETQYF. The CDR3 nucleotides read TGCGCCAGCAGCCCGACCGTTATAAGGGGGCAAGAGACCCAGTACTTC. The chain has TRBV5-1 and TRBJ2-5; possible D gene TRBD1, 6 bases. The germline CDR1 and CDR2 sequences are SGHRS and YFSETQ. V gave up 4 bases and J gave up 2 bases, with 18 bases separating them. The CDR3 is 16 residues long.